This T cell receptor (beta chain) was sequenced for a study of blood T cell repertoires in COVID-19 (dated by TCRdb to about 2020). For the study in its entirety: The collaborator samples originated in the United States, Italy and Spain and spanned the acute and convalescent phases of COVID-19. Nearly every sample came with metadata listing a de-identified subject ID, COVID-19 status, age in years and sex. The samples were drawn from the first 160 participants of the ongoing ImmuneRACE study and from 1,254 subjects provided by 6 global collaborators. Where available, HLA class I and class II types were obtained from metadata supplied by the sample provider rather than from assay-based typing. A freely available public database, intended as a resource for researchers studying the immune response to SARS-CoV-2, is where the repertoires were released. Deeply sampled blood TCRbeta repertoires from subjects exposed to, actively infected with, or recovered from COVID-19 were included in the dataset. The material from the prospective study consisted of cDNA or gDNA derived from T cells, B-cell-depleted T cells, or PBMCs.

Comments on this clone: Its antigen has not been determined. No per-base quality is available; no much larger clone lies one base away.

Whole blood was collected in K2EDTA tubes by collaborating institutions according to the institutions' own protocols. For TCRbeta analysis, collaborators shipped samples in one of three forms: frozen whole blood, isolated PBMCs, or DNA extracted from either of those sample types. The investigation overall reported the following: Clinical and demographic metadata were provided uncurated, with the amount varying by source and participant.

TCRbeta CDR3 regions were amplified from genomic DNA by means of the immunoSEQ Assay, a bias-controlled multiplex PCR. The original pipeline was this. Nucleated cell counts per sample were estimated from amplification of reference gene primers within the assay. To quantify the absolute abundance of each unique TCRbeta CDR3 rearrangement, sequence reads were collapsed and filtered. Productive Simpson clonality was computed per sample as the square root of Simpson's diversity index over productive rearrangements. Imported from immuneACCESS, the table was reduced by TCRdb to in-frame sequences with V and J called. These copies leave out some clones; in studies compared against another copy, an unresolved V gene accounts for under half, and the cause of the remainder is not known. V and J calls and clone size are copied from that table; D and trimming were computed from the DNA. The sample profile shows some 180,000 clones; around 80% of them were found once. The biggest ten clones account for 2.5% to 3.5% of the sample.

The CDR3, cysteine through phenylalanine, is 14 amino acids long. The entry retains the CDR3 DNA only, 42 bases that are in frame from base 1. The germline ends are 6 bases apart after V is trimmed by 0 bases and J by 3 bases. Taken from the germline V gene, the CDR1 and CDR2 loops are MGHRA and YSYEKL. The sequence was collected from a woman of 80 years or more with active or convalescent COVID-19. Sample: peripheral blood. The chain is encoded by TRBV4-1 joined to TRBJ2-1; the D gene identity is not certain. In nucleotide form, the sequence is TGCGCCAGCAGCCAAGATCCTAACTACAATGAGCAGTTCTTC. This is translated as CASSQDPNYNEQFF.